The rows below give T cell receptor beta chains drawn from one sample of a study of CD8 T cells in ankylosing spondylitis. One entry per CDR3 protein, called by TCRdb with MiXCR from the 5' RACE reads. The sample contains about 540,000 distinct CDR3 sequences, approximately 12% of which appear only once. Material: blood, either unsorted or a sorted T cell fraction (not recorded which). These TCRs come from a male donor with ankylosing spondylitis. Each CDR3 is given with its conserved first and last residue. Each record gives: V gene, clone size, J gene, D gene, CDR3 protein, CDR3 DNA. A D gene is named only where the DNA matches it firmly. A row's size may be missing; if present it is once, few, many or a size class.

TRBV15	NA	TRBJ1-5	NA	CATSRGGKPQHF	TGTGCCACCAGCAGAGGAGGGAAGCCCCAGCATTTT
TRBV7-2	NA	TRBJ2-7	TRBD2	CASSFRGTSSEQYF	TGTGCCAGCAGCTTCCGCGGGACTAGCAGCGAGCAGTACTTC
TRBV18	few	TRBJ2-2	NA	CASSPGTRTVNTGELFF	TGTGCCAGCTCACCCGGCACCCGGACAGTGAACACCGGGGAGCTGTTTTTT
TRBV18	few	TRBJ2-3	NA	CASSPLLQDPTDTQYF	TGTGCCAGCTCACCACTTCTTCAGGACCCCACAGATACGCAGTATTTT
TRBV12-3/TRBV12-4	few	TRBJ2-5	NA	CAILPRGAETQYF	TGTGCCATACTGCCCAGGGGAGCAGAGACCCAGTACTTC
TRBV27	NA	TRBJ1-1	NA	CASSFLGGSRSLNTEAFF	TGTGCCAGCAGTTTCCTCGGGGGCTCGAGGAGCCTCAACACTGAAGCTTTCTTT
TRBV7-8	NA	TRBJ1-1	NA	CASSLRAIPNTNTEAFF	TGTGCCAGCAGCCTCAGAGCTATTCCCAACACGAACACTGAAGCTTTCTTT
TRBV10-2	few	TRBJ1-1	NA	CASSGNVNTEAFF	TGCGCCAGCAGTGGGAACGTGAACACTGAAGCTTTCTTT
TRBV24-1	many	TRBJ2-5	NA	CATSPGTQETQYF	TGTGCCACCAGTCCCGGGACGCAAGAGACCCAGTACTTC
TRBV7-2	NA	TRBJ2-2	NA	CASSSGWDIGELFF	TGTGCCAGCAGCTCGGGGTGGGACATCGGGGAGCTGTTTTTT
TRBV29-1	many	TRBJ2-1	TRBD1	CSVGTGGYNEQFF	TGCAGCGTTGGAACAGGGGGCTACAATGAGCAGTTCTTC